Each of the 30 T cell receptor beta chains below was sequenced from the same sample in a study of metastatic and nonmetastatic thyroid tumors. TCRdb reassembled clones from the PCR reads with MiXCR. Of roughly 14,000 clones in the sample, approximately 32% were seen once. The entire patient cohort was treatment-naive prior to thyroid surgery. Sample: tumor tissue. The source is a female donor with papillary thyroid cancer or a benign thyroid nodule (not recorded which). Some clones in this sample may be carry-over from other donors' samples.

The CDR3 DNA reads as TGTGCCAGCAGTAAGGACAGGGCGGGCAATCAGCCCCAGCATTTT. Amino acid sequence: CASSKDRAGNQPQHF. This chain uses TRBV28 with TRBJ1-5, with 8 bases that match TRBD1. The germline V gene has CDR1 MDHEN and CDR2 SYDVKM. After removal of 5 bases from V and 2 bases from J, the junction contained 5 bases not matched to a gene. The length of the CDR3 is 15 residues.

In this sample, this clone turned up a few times. The chain uses TRBV24-1 and TRBJ2-3; a possible D gene is TRBD2 (6 bases). Germline lookup yields CDR1 KGHDR and CDR2 SFDVKD. CDR3 length: 16 residues. Between the trimmed V and J ends, which lost 3 bases and 1 base, there was a span of 13 bases. CDR3 in DNA: TGTGCCACCAGTGATATCGGCGGGGCCGGCACAGATACGCAGTATTTT. Encoded protein: CATSDIGGAGTDTQYF.

This clone is medium-sized within its sample. The V call is TRBV20-1, the J call TRBJ2-3, with TRBD1 matching 7 bases. Germline V gene data show CDR1 as DFQATT and CDR2 as SNEGSKA (reference sequence). The ends lost 5 bases at V and 5 bases at J; junction bases unmatched: 10. The CDR3 totals 14 residues. CDR3 region: CSAGTGVLGDTQYF. The CDR3 region has the DNA TGCAGTGCTGGCACAGGGGTTTTAGGAGATACGCAGTATTTT.

This clone is medium-sized (0.01 to 0.1%) in the sample. The gene calls are TRBV5-1 and TRBJ1-2; TRBD1 matches at 12 bases. The CDR3 spans 15 residues. Germline V gene data show CDR1 as SGHRS and CDR2 as YFSETQ. The junction had 4 bases not matched to a gene; V was cut back by 0 bases and J by 7 bases. Written as DNA, the CDR3 is TGCGCCAGCAGCTTGGTGGGACAGGGGGCGCGTGGCTACACCTTC. This sequence encodes CASSLVGQGARGYTF.

The chain joins TRBV5-1 to TRBJ2-1; 10 bases fit TRBD2. The CDR3 extends over 15 amino acids. With 4 bases clipped from V and 8 bases from J, the junction kept 9 bases outside the gene matches. The germline V gene has CDR1 SGHRS and CDR2 YFSETQ. The CDR3, as DNA: TGCGCCAGCAGCATTGGACTAGCGGATGGTGATGAGCAGTTCTTC. Protein: CASSIGLADGDEQFF.

This clone was seen a single time. The chain uses TRBV20-1 and TRBJ1-5; 7 nucleotides align to TRBD1. The germline V gene encodes CDR1 DFQATT and CDR2 SNEGSKA (reference sequence). The CDR3 consists of 16 residues. V was clipped by 4 bases and J by 0 bases; unmatched bases: 9. The CDR3 reads CSATSRDSYSNQPQHF. The DNA for the CDR3 is TGCAGTGCTACAAGCCGGGACAGTTATAGCAATCAGCCCCAGCATTTT.

CDR3 amino acids: CASRQGPGLIYEQYF. CDR3 DNA sequence: TGTGCCAGTAGACAGGGTCCGGGTCTCATCTACGAGCAGTACTTC. The chain combines TRBV19 with TRBJ2-7; TRBD1 might be the D (6 bases). Germline loops: CDR1 LNHDA, CDR2 SQIVND (reference sequence). CDR3 length equals 15 residues. V was shortened by 6 bases and J by 3 bases, with 18 bases between the two germline ends.

The chain employs TRBV11-3 and TRBJ2-7, with a possible D match to TRBD1 (5 bases). Germline V gene sequence: CDR1 SGHNT, CDR2 YENEEA. The CDR3 sequence is 14 residues long. Trimming took 8 bases from V and 3 from J, leaving 17 bases between them. The CDR3 DNA reads as TGTGCCAGCGTTACTGGACCAGACAGCTACGAGCAGTACTTC. Its protein product is CASVTGPDSYEQYF.

The chain couples TRBV20-1 to TRBJ1-3, with TRBD1 matching 12 bases. The CDR3 length is 17 residues. Germline lookup yields CDR1 DFQATT and CDR2 SNEGSKA (reference sequence). After removal of 5 bases from V and 6 bases from J, the junction contained 14 bases not matched to a gene. The CDR3 sequence: CSAPGTGGFASKNTIYF. The CDR3 bases are TGCAGTGCTCCCGGGACAGGGGGCTTTGCTTCAAAAAACACCATATATTTT.

This clone was counted many times. V gene TRBV12-3 or TRBV12-4 combines with J gene TRBJ2-3; 11 nucleotides align to TRBD2. The CDR3 consists of 16 residues. V dropped 6 bases and J dropped 4; count of bases not matched to a gene: 9. CDR3 amino acids: CASSLNSGGAADTQYF. The CDR3 region has the DNA TGTGCCAGCAGCCTCAATAGCGGGGGGGCCGCAGATACGCAGTATTTT.

The rearrangement uses TRBV5-1 and TRBJ2-3; the D is unclear. The germline CDR1 and CDR2 sequences are SGHRS and YFSETQ. The CDR3 length is 14 residues. V lost 0 bases, J lost 4 bases, and 9 bases lay in between. The CDR3 protein is CASSLATSADTQYF. The CDR3 DNA sequence: TGCGCCAGCAGCTTGGCCACCTCGGCAGATACGCAGTATTTT. The entire variable domain, with the rest obtained from reference TRBV5-1 and TRBJ2-3, is as follows: KAGVTQTPRYLIKTRGQQVTLSCSPISGHRSVSWYQQTPGQGLQFLFEYFSETQRNKGNFPGRFSGRQFSNSRSEMNVSTLELGDSALYLCASSLATSADTQYFGPGTRLTVL.

This chain links TRBV18 with TRBJ1-1; 9 bases are shared with TRBD1. The V gene's germline CDR1 is KGHSH and CDR2 LQKENI. The CDR3 length is 16 residues. V dropped 2 bases and J dropped 2; count of bases not matched to a gene: 6. For the CDR3, the DNA is TGTGCCAGCTCACCAAGGGGACAGGGTTCTAACACTGAAGCTTTCTTT. It is translated as CASSPRGQGSNTEAFF.

V usage is TRBV20-1 and J usage is TRBJ2-7; TRBD2 might be the D (6 bases). V was clipped by 5 bases and J by 0 bases, with 20 bases between them. Germline V lookup: CDR1 DFQATT, CDR2 SNEGSKA (reference sequence). CDR3 size: 16 residues. CDR3 region: CSAADLFRGNSYEQYF. The CDR3 DNA sequence: TGCAGTGCTGCCGATCTATTTCGCGGGAACTCCTACGAGCAGTACTTC.

This clone has at least ten counts. The rearrangement links TRBV11-2 to TRBJ2-7; tentatively, D is TRBD1 (5 bases). Trimming left V 2 bases short and J 2 bases short, with 10 bases between. This CDR3 spans 14 amino acids. Per the germline V gene, CDR1 is SGHAT and CDR2 is FQNNGV. The CDR3 loop is CASSLTDNTYEQYF. DNA for the CDR3: TGTGCCAGCAGCTTAACGGACAACACCTACGAGCAGTACTTC.

The CDR3 is CASSLFRTSGVYEQYF. The CDR3, as DNA: TGTGCCAGCAGTTTATTTAGGACTAGCGGGGTCTACGAGCAGTACTTC. The chain has TRBV28 and TRBJ2-7; TRBD2 matches at 12 bases. Germline V CDR1 and CDR2: MDHEN, SYDVKM. This CDR3 spans 16 amino acids. J gave up 3 bases and V 1 base, and 4 bases lay outside the gene matches.

V and J are TRBV20-1 and TRBJ1-1, with 8 bases identical to TRBD1. Germline values: CDR1 DFQATT, CDR2 SNEGSKA (reference sequence). After removal of 6 bases from V and 7 bases from J, the junction contained 10 bases not matched to a gene. The CDR3 loop spans 13 amino acids. CDR3 bases: TGCAGTGCCCTCGGAGACAGGGGAAATGAAGCTTTCTTT. Translating it yields CSALGDRGNEAFF.

This clone was detected ten times or more. A much larger clone differs from this one at a single base, so this may be a read error. V usage is TRBV9 and J usage is TRBJ2-7, with TRBD1 identical over 7 bases. V lost 4 bases and J lost 1; bases outside the gene matches: 8. This CDR3 contains 15 residues. Germline CDR1 SGDLS, CDR2 YYNGEE. The CDR3 sequence: CASSPYPGQSYEQYF. CDR3 sequence (DNA): TGTGCCAGCAGCCCCTACCCGGGACAGTCCTACGAGCAGTACTTC.

This clone has more than one count but fewer than ten. The rearrangement uses TRBV30 and TRBJ1-6, with 8 nucleotides matching TRBD1. This CDR3 is 16 amino acids long. With V trimmed by 0 bases and J by 6 bases, 7 bases remained unmatched. Germline V CDR1 and CDR2: GTSNPN, SVGIG (reference sequence). DNA for the CDR3: TGTGCCTGGAGTGTACCGGGAACAGGGGGTAATTCACCCCTCCACTTT. Its translation: CAWSVPGTGGNSPLHF.

This clone was counted at least ten times. This may be a read error, as it is one base from a much larger clone. The chain couples TRBV2 to TRBJ1-2; TRBD1 is a possible D gene (6 bases). V was shortened by 5 bases and J by 8 bases, with 18 bases between the two germline ends. Germline V CDR1 and CDR2: SNHLY, FYNNEI. This CDR3 has 14 residues. The DNA of the CDR3 is TGTGCCAGCAGTCGTGCACAGGGAGTGGAAGGCTACACCTTC. This encodes CASSRAQGVEGYTF. Full variable domain (rest looked up from reference TRBV2 and TRBJ1-2): EPEVTQTPSHQVTQMGQEVILRCVPISNHLYFYWYRQILGQKVEFLVSFYNNEISEKSEIFDDQFSVERPDGSNFTLKIRSTKLEDSAMYFCASSRAQGVEGYTFGSGTRLTVV.

This chain joins TRBV4-2 and TRBJ2-7, with 7 positions matching TRBD2. CDR3 length: 15 residues. Germline CDR1 and CDR2: LGHNA and YNFKEQ. V was pared by 0 bases and J by 3 bases, with 5 bases of the junction left unmatched. CDR3 bases: TGTGCCAGCAGCCAAGAGGGGACTATGCTCTACGAGCAGTACTTC. It yields the protein CASSQEGTMLYEQYF.

This clone qualifies as medium-sized (0.01 to 0.1%). The CDR3 region has the DNA TGTGCCAGCAGTGAACAAGGGGCCCGGGTACAGACCCAGTACTTC. This gives the protein CASSEQGARVQTQYF. The chain employs TRBV6-1 and TRBJ2-5; maybe TRBD1 (5 bases). The germline V gene encodes CDR1 MNHNS and CDR2 SASEGT. V lost 2 bases to trimming and J lost 6 bases, with 16 bases between them. The CDR3 loop spans 15 amino acids.

This clone was recorded only once. This chain links TRBV18 with TRBJ2-1; unclear D gene. This CDR3 contains 13 residues. Germline V gene lookup returns CDR1 KGHSH and CDR2 LQKENI. V lost 0 bases and J 1 base, leaving 1 base between the germline ends. The CDR3 DNA follows: TGTGCCAGCTCACCACCTTCCTACAATGAGCAGTTCTTC. This translates into CASSPPSYNEQFF.

About this clone itself: One end of the junction fails to match germline, which may point to a read error. CDR3 DNA sequence: TGTGTCAGCAGCGTGAGGACAGGGGCCAGCGGGGAGCTGTACTTC. This translates into CVSSVRTGASGELYF. V is TRBV9 and J is TRBJ2-7; 9 nucleotides agree with TRBD1. The CDR3 consists of 15 residues. Germline values: CDR1 SGDLS, CDR2 YYNGEE.

V is TRBV5-1 and J is TRBJ2-3; D not certain. This CDR3 is built from 15 residues. Germline V gene data show CDR1 as SGHRS and CDR2 as YFSETQ. Trimming left V 0 bases short and J 0 bases short, with 8 bases between. CDR3 sequence: CASSLGFTSTDTQYF. CDR3 DNA: TGCGCCAGCAGCTTGGGTTTCACTAGCACAGATACGCAGTATTTT.

This clone was seen more than once but under ten times. The chain combines TRBV6-5 with TRBJ2-7; 11 nucleotides agree with TRBD2. CDR3 length: 16 residues. Looked up from germline, CDR1 is MNHEY and CDR2 is SVGAGI. J was trimmed by 3 bases and V by 2 bases; bases with no gene match: 6. DNA of the CDR3: TGTGCCAGCAGTTACCAATATAGCGGGAGGGGCTACGAGCAGTACTTC. It translates to CASSYQYSGRGYEQYF.

The CDR3 loop is CASSILGTNYGYTF. CDR3 DNA sequence: TGTGCCAGTAGTATTTTGGGCACTAACTATGGCTACACCTTC. The genes are TRBV19 and TRBJ1-2; D is undetermined. The V gene's germline CDR1 is LNHDA and CDR2 SQIVND (reference sequence). V dropped 3 bases and J dropped 0 bases, with 8 bases sitting between them. The CDR3 length is 14 residues. Based on the CDR3 plus reference TRBV19 and TRBJ1-2, the full variable domain is DGGITQSPKYLFRKEGQNVTLSCEQNLNHDAMYWYRQDPGQGLRLIYYSQIVNDFQKGDIAEGYSVSREKKESFPLTVTSAQKNPTAFYLCASSILGTNYGYTFGSGTRLTVV.

In this sample, this clone turned up a few times. This chain uses TRBV6-1 with TRBJ1-5, with unresolved D. The CDR3 consists of 15 residues. The V gene lost 7 bases and the J gene lost 9 bases, with 22 bases spanning the gap. Germline values: CDR1 MNHNS, CDR2 SASEGT. This chain's CDR3 is CASMSLHGEVWPQHF. CDR3 sequence (DNA): TGTGCCAGCATGTCATTACACGGGGAGGTTTGGCCCCAGCATTTT.

The rearrangement uses TRBV6-4 and TRBJ1-2, with D maybe TRBD1 (5 bases). V gave up 6 bases and J gave up 4 bases, with 21 bases separating them. CDR3 length: 16 residues. The V gene's germline CDR1 is MRHNA and CDR2 SNTAGT. CDR3 bases: TGTGCCAGCAGCCCTTCGTTAACGTCCACAGGCTATGGCTACACCTTC. This gives the protein CASSPSLTSTGYGYTF.

This clone rates as medium-sized (0.01 to 0.1%). V and J are TRBV7-2 and TRBJ1-2; a possible D gene is TRBD1 (5 bases). There are 15 residues in the CDR3. Trimming removed 4 bases from V and 5 bases from J, with 17 bases in between. CDR1 is SGHTA and CDR2 is FQGNSA in the germline V gene. CDR3 region: CASSSQGGMSYGYTF. In DNA, the CDR3 is TGTGCCAGCAGCTCCCAGGGAGGGATGAGTTATGGCTACACCTTC.

At least ten counts were recorded for this clone. The chain joins TRBV6-1 to TRBJ2-7; D perhaps matches TRBD1 (7 bases). The germline V gene has CDR1 MNHNS and CDR2 SASEGT. The CDR3 consists of 14 residues. V lost 7 bases and J 1 base, leaving 14 bases between the germline ends. The CDR3 sequence is CASTKGGQSYEQYF. CDR3 DNA sequence: TGTGCCAGCACCAAGGGGGGACAGTCCTACGAGCAGTACTTC.